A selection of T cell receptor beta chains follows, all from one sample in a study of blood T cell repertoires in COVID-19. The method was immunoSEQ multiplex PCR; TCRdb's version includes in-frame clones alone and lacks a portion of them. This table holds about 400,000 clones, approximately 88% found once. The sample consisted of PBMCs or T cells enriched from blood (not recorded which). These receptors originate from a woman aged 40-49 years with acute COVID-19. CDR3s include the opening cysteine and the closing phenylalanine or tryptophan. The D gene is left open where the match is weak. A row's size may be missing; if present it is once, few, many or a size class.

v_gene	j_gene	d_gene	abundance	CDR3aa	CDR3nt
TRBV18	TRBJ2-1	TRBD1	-	CASSRQGADYNEQFF	TGTGCCAGCTCCAGACAGGGGGCCGACTACAATGAGCAGTTCTTC
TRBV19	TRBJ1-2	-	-	CASSIRGLPGYTF	TGTGCCAGTAGTATTAGGGGCCTGCCGGGCTACACCTTC
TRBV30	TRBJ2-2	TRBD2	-	CAWSVPSGANTGELFF	TGTGCCTGGAGTGTGCCTAGCGGGGCTAACACCGGGGAGCTGTTTTTT
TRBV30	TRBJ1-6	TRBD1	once	CAWSVLRGQPPLHF	TGTGCCTGGAGTGTACTCAGGGGACAGCCGCCCCTCCACTTT
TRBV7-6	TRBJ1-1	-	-	CASSLGWGGGTEAFF	TGTGCCAGCAGCTTAGGTTGGGGGGGAGGCACTGAAGCTTTCTTT
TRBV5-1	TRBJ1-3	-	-	CASSLETRDSGNTIYF	TGCGCCAGCAGCTTGGAAACACGGGACTCTGGAAACACCATATATTTT
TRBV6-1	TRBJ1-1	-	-	CASSERQGRAFF	TGTGCCAGCAGTGAAAGGCAGGGGCGGGCTTTCTTT
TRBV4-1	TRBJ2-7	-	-	CASSQTSTYEQYF	TGCGCCAGCAGCCAAACGTCTACCTACGAGCAGTACTTC
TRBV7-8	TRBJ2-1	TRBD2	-	CASSPSGGYNEQFF	TGTGCCAGCAGCCCATCGGGGGGGTACAATGAGCAGTTCTTC
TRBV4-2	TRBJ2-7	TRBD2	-	CASSQVVRGRGGIGEQYF	TGTGCCAGCAGCCAAGTTGTTAGGGGTCGCGGGGGGATAGGCGAGCAGTACTTC
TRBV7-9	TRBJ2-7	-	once	CASSPSGLSYEQYF	TGTGCCAGCAGCCCCTCCGGACTCTCCTACGAGCAGTACTTC
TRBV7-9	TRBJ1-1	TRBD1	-	CASSLPPGQGTNTEAFF	TGTGCCAGCAGCTTACCCCCGGGACAGGGGACGAACACTGAAGCTTTCTTT
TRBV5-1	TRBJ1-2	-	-	CASSLGTLGAGYGYTF	TGCGCCAGCAGCCTTGGTACTTTGGGCGCTGGCTATGGCTACACCTTC
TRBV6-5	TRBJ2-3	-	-	CASRRGDTQYF	TGTGCCAGCAGGCGGGGAGATACGCAGTATTTT
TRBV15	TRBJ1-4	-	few	CATSSTGQTYEKLFF	TGTGCCACCAGCAGCACTGGACAGACGTATGAAAAACTGTTTTTT
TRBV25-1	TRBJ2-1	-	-	CASSGRERQFF	TGTGCCAGCAGTGGCAGGGAAAGGCAGTTCTTC
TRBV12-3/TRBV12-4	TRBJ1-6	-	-	CASSRSYNSPLHF	TGTGCCAGCAGCCGCTCCTATAATTCACCCCTCCACTTT
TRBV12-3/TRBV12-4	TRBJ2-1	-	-	CAGGGSSYNEQFF	TGTGCCGGAGGGGGCAGCTCCTACAATGAGCAGTTCTTC
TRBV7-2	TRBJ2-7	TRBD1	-	CASSPTGGNYEQYF	TGTGCCAGCAGCCCAACAGGGGGCAACTACGAGCAGTACTTC
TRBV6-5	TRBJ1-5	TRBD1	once	CASSYSKAGGNQPQHF	TGTGCCAGCAGTTACTCGAAGGCAGGGGGTAATCAGCCCCAGCATTTT
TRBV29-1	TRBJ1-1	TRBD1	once	CSVEGDRAEAFF	TGCAGCGTTGAAGGCGACAGGGCAGAAGCTTTCTTT
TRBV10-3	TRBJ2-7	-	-	CAGGIGASEQYF	TGTGCCGGGGGGATCGGGGCCTCCGAGCAGTACTTC
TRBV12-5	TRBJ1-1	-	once	CASGPRGGTEAFF	TGTGCTAGTGGTCCTCGGGGGGGCACTGAAGCTTTCTTT
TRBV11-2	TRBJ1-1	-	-	CASSLERTRPEAFF	TGTGCCAGCAGCTTAGAGAGGACAAGACCCGAAGCTTTCTTT
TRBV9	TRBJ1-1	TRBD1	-	CASSVNDRDGTEAFF	TGTGCCAGCAGCGTAAATGACAGGGACGGCACTGAAGCTTTCTTT
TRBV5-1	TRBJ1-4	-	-	CASSLSGATNEKLFF	TGCGCCAGCAGCCTGTCGGGGGCAACTAATGAAAAACTGTTTTTT
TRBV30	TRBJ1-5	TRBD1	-	CAWSLLTGDQPQHF	TGTGCCTGGAGCCTACTAACAGGGGATCAGCCCCAGCATTTT
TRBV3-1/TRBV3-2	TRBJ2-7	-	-	CASSQAWGGEQYF	TGTGCCAGCAGCCAAGCTTGGGGAGGCGAGCAGTACTTC
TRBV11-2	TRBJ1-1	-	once	CASSSKAGVSTEAFF	TGTGCCAGCAGCTCAAAGGCAGGGGTAAGCACTGAAGCTTTCTTT
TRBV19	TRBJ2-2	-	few	CASSIAASRTGELFF	TGTGCCAGTAGTATAGCAGCTAGTCGTACCGGGGAGCTGTTTTTT
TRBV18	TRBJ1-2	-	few	CASSPYGMTGGAF	TGTGCCAGCTCACCATATGGCATGACAGGCGGTGCCTTC
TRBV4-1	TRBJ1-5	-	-	CASSREIYSNQPQHF	TGCGCCAGCAGCCGGGAGATCTATAGCAATCAGCCCCAGCATTTT
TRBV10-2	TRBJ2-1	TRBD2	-	CASSLAGGPGYNEQFF	TGCGCCAGCAGCCTAGCGGGGGGGCCGGGCTACAATGAGCAGTTCTTC
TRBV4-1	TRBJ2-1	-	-	CASGSVGGNEQFF	TGCGCCAGCGGATCGGTGGGGGGTAATGAGCAGTTCTTC
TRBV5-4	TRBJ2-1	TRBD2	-	CASSSGRLAGGVEQFF	TGTGCCAGCAGCTCCGGGAGGCTAGCGGGGGGGGTTGAGCAGTTCTTC
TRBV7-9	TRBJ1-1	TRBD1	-	CASRVETGPTEAFF	TGTGCCAGCAGAGTAGAGACAGGGCCCACTGAAGCTTTCTTT
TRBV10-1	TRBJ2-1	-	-	CASSQDNEQFF	TGCGCCAGCAGCCAGGATAATGAGCAGTTCTTC
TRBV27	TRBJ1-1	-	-	CASRATGPAGEAFF	TGTGCCAGCAGGGCAACCGGACCGGCGGGAGAGGCTTTCTTT
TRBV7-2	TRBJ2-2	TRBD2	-	CASINGLAGGLVTGELFF	TGTGCCAGCATCAACGGACTAGCGGGGGGGCTGGTCACCGGGGAGCTGTTTTTT
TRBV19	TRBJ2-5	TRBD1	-	CASTQTGGGETQYF	TGTGCCAGTACTCAGACAGGGGGAGGGGAGACCCAGTACTTC
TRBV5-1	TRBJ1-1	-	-	CASSSGQGEAFF	TGCGCCAGCAGCTCCGGACAAGGAGAAGCTTTCTTT
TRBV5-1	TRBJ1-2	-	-	CASSLMDSYGYTF	TGCGCCAGCAGCTTGATGGACAGCTATGGCTACACCTTC
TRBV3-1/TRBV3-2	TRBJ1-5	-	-	CAITGTNSNQPQHF	TGTGCCATTACCGGGACAAATAGCAATCAGCCCCAGCATTTT